One sample yielded the 18 T cell receptor beta chains listed below, sequenced in a study of T cell responses to AZD1222 COVID-19 vaccine. TCRdb keeps only in-frame clones here, not all; method: immunoSEQ multiplex PCR. In the table there are about 130,000 clones, 88% of which are singletons. The sample consisted of peripheral blood, taken 28 days after the second AZD1222 dose. These receptors were obtained from an adult who received the AZD1222 COVID-19 vaccine.

The chain uses TRBV5-6 and TRBJ1-4; TRBD1 might be the D (5 bases). The V end was cut by 0 bases, the J end by 11 bases, with 20 bases between. This CDR3 region has 16 residues. Germline CDR1 and CDR2: SGHDT and YYEEEE. The CDR3 loop reads CASSLAFKDPQGKLFF. For the CDR3, the DNA is TGTGCCAGCAGCTTGGCCTTTAAGGACCCTCAGGGCAAACTGTTTTTT. Based on the CDR3 plus reference TRBV5-6 and TRBJ1-4, the full variable domain is DAGVTQSPTHLIKTRGQQVTLRCSPKSGHDTVSWYQQALGQGPQFIFQYYEEEERQRGNFPDRFSGHQFPNYSSELNVNALLLGDSALYLCASSLAFKDPQGKLFFGSGTQLSVL.

This clone was counted a single time. V is TRBV15 and J is TRBJ1-5, with D possibly TRBD1 on 6 matching bases. V was clipped by 2 bases and J by 6 bases, with 11 bases between them. Looked up from germline, CDR1 is LNHNV and CDR2 is YYDKDF (reference sequence). The CDR3 length is 14 residues. Written as DNA, the CDR3 is TGTGCCACCAGCAGAACCGGGGGGCTTCAGCCCCAGCATTTT. It is translated as CATSRTGGLQPQHF. Together with reference TRBV15 and TRBJ1-5, the CDR3 gives the full variable domain: DAMVIQNPRYQVTQFGKPVTLSCSQTLNHNVMYWYQQKSSQAPKLLFHYYDKDFNNEADTPDNFQSRRPNTSFCFLDIRSPGLGDTAMYLCATSRTGGLQPQHFGDGTRLSIL.

The rearrangement links TRBV4-1 to TRBJ2-1; 8 bases line up with TRBD1. After removal of 1 base from V and 4 bases from J, the junction contained 3 bases not matched to a gene. Germline V gene sequence: CDR1 MGHRA, CDR2 YSYEKL. The CDR3 runs 15 residues. CDR3 bases: TGCGCCAGCAGCCAAGGACAGGGGTTTTACAATGAGCAGTTCTTC. As protein: CASSQGQGFYNEQFF.

This chain joins TRBV5-1 and TRBJ2-5, with no clear D. V was clipped by 2 bases and J by 1 base, with 3 bases between them. Germline CDR1 is SGHRS and CDR2 is YFSETQ. This CDR3 is built from 12 residues. The CDR3 DNA reads TGCGCCAGCAGCTTCGGCCAAGAGACCCAGTACTTC. Translated: CASSFGQETQYF.

A single count supports this clone. V and J are TRBV6-5 and TRBJ1-5, with TRBD1 matching 10 bases. The ends lost 7 bases at V and 2 bases at J; junction bases unmatched: 5. Germline CDR1 MNHEY, CDR2 SVGAGI. This CDR3 has 15 amino acids. The CDR3 coding sequence is TGTGCCAGCACTGCAGGGACAGGGGGCAATCAGCCCCAGCATTTT. Protein product: CASTAGTGGNQPQHF.

The chain links TRBV2 to TRBJ2-5; unclear D gene. CDR1 is SNHLY and CDR2 is FYNNEI in the germline V gene. V was shortened by 6 bases and J by 2 bases, with 10 bases between the two germline ends. The CDR3 runs 13 residues. The CDR3 region is CASRQDQQETQYF. As DNA, the CDR3 is TGTGCCAGCAGGCAGGACCAACAAGAGACCCAGTACTTC.

The rearrangement joins TRBV2 to TRBJ1-3; weak D call: TRBD1 (5 bases). The CDR3 is 15 residues long. Germline-derived CDR1 and CDR2 are SNHLY and FYNNEI. V lost 8 bases and J lost 0, with 14 bases in between. CDR3 sequence (DNA): TGTGCCAGCGGGGCTCGGCCAGACTCTGGAAACACCATATATTTT. Its protein product is CASGARPDSGNTIYF.

The V and J genes are TRBV3-1 (or the pseudogene TRBV3-2) and TRBJ1-2; D is uncertain. V was cut by 4 bases and J by 1 base, with 7 bases left in between. CDR3 length equals 13 residues. Germline V gene data show CDR1 as LGHDT and CDR2 as YNNKEL (reference sequence). The CDR3 loop is CASSLRVNYGYTF. The CDR3 bases are TGTGCCAGCAGCCTCCGGGTTAACTATGGCTACACCTTC.

The rearrangement uses TRBV12-5 and TRBJ1-4, with a possible D match to TRBD1 (5 bases). The CDR3 has 15 amino acids. CDR1 LGHNT and CDR2 FRNRAP come from the germline V gene. V was clipped by 6 bases and J by 0 bases, with 11 bases between them. This chain's CDR3 is CASGPGDPTNEKLFF. CDR3 nucleotides: TGTGCTAGTGGCCCCGGGGACCCAACTAATGAAAAACTGTTTTTT.

CDR3 nucleotides: TGTGCCAGTAGTATAGGTCGCCGGGGGGAGGGTCTGAATGAGCAGTTCTTC. It yields the protein CASSIGRRGEGLNEQFF. The genes are TRBV19 and TRBJ2-1, with 7 bases lining up with TRBD2. V was clipped by 1 base and J by 7 bases; unmatched bases: 13. The CDR3 has 17 amino acids. Germline V gene sequence: CDR1 LNHDA, CDR2 SQIVND (reference sequence).

V usage is TRBV6-2 or TRBV6-3 and J usage is TRBJ2-2; 8 bases agree with TRBD2. Germline CDR1 and CDR2: MNHEY and SVGEGT. This CDR3 has 15 residues. V trimming: 2 bases; J trimming: 3 bases; junction bases outside the gene matches: 2. Here the CDR3 DNA reads TGTGCCAGCAGTTACGGGACTAGTCACACCGGGGAGCTGTTTTTT. Its protein is CASSYGTSHTGELFF.

The rearrangement links TRBV9 to TRBJ2-3; 7 bases fit TRBD1. Looked up from germline, CDR1 is SGDLS and CDR2 is YYNGEE. The CDR3 has 15 amino acids. V lost 0 bases and J lost 1; bases outside the gene matches: 2. The chain's CDR3 is CASSVVGQGTDTQYF. In nucleotides, the CDR3 is TGTGCCAGCAGCGTAGTTGGACAGGGCACAGATACGCAGTATTTT.

This chain's CDR3 is CAWRGQADEQYF. For the CDR3, the DNA is TGTGCCTGGAGAGGACAGGCCGACGAGCAGTACTTC. V and J are TRBV30 and TRBJ2-7, with 7 bases lining up with TRBD1. Looked up from germline, CDR1 is GTSNPN and CDR2 is SVGIG (reference sequence). CDR3 length: 12 amino acids. V shed 3 bases, J shed 5 bases, and the junction held 4 bases outside the gene matches.

This rearrangement joins TRBV28 to TRBJ1-4; D ambiguous. V lost 6 bases and J 3 bases, leaving 14 bases between the germline ends. Germline CDR1 reads MDHEN; CDR2 reads SYDVKM. The CDR3 extends over 15 amino acids. The chain's CDR3 is CASSPSFGANEKLFF. CDR3 sequence (DNA): TGTGCCAGCAGCCCATCCTTTGGGGCTAATGAAAAACTGTTTTTT.

The chain has TRBV5-4 and TRBJ2-3; 10 bases fit TRBD2. The CDR3 extends over 15 amino acids. The J segment lost 6 bases and the V segment lost 1 base, leaving 5 bases of the junction unmatched. Germline assignment: CDR1 SGHNT and CDR2 YYREEE (reference sequence). This CDR3 is CASSLFSGRYDTQYF. The CDR3 nucleotides read TGTGCCAGCAGCTTGTTTAGCGGGAGGTATGATACGCAGTATTTT.

The chain has TRBV18 and TRBJ1-1; TRBD1 might be the D (5 bases). The CDR3 contains 15 residues. The V gene's germline CDR1 is KGHSH and CDR2 LQKENI. Trimming shortened V by 3 bases and J by 4 bases, and 15 bases separated the two germline ends. The CDR3 nucleotides are TGTGCCAGCTCACCCCTTGGGGGGAAAGGCACTGAAGCTTTCTTT. It is translated as CASSPLGGKGTEAFF. Looking up the rest from reference TRBV18 and TRBJ1-1 gives the full variable domain: NAGVMQNPRHLVRRRGQEARLRCSPMKGHSHVYWYRQLPEEGLKFMVYLQKENIIDESGMPKERFSAEFPKEGPSILRIQQVVRGDSAAYFCASSPLGGKGTEAFFGQGTRLTVV.

The chain carries TRBV6-4 and TRBJ2-1; D unclear. The germline V and J ends were trimmed by 4 bases and 4 bases, with 11 bases remaining between them. From germline, CDR1 is MRHNA and CDR2 SNTAGT. This CDR3 is built from 14 residues. The CDR3 region has the DNA TGTGCCAGCAGTGTGAGCTCGGAATACAATGAGCAGTTCTTC. The encoded protein is CASSVSSEYNEQFF.

The genes are TRBV7-2 and TRBJ2-7; D possibly corresponds to TRBD1 (6 bases). Trimming took off 5 bases at V and 7 bases at J, with 12 bases between the two ends. The V gene's germline CDR1 is SGHTA and CDR2 FQGNSA. The CDR3 sequence is 12 residues long. CDR3 loop: CASSRGTLEQYF. The CDR3 coding sequence is TGTGCCAGCAGCAGGGGGACCCTTGAGCAGTACTTC.